These 4 T cell receptor beta chains share one sample of origin, sequenced in a study of OX40 agonist ivuxolimab in advanced cancers. This table comes from immunoSEQ multiplex PCR, and its TCRdb copy is limited to in-frame clones, with some not included. The sample holds more than 35,000 clones, 84% seen once. Sequenced here: CD4+ or CD8+ T cells sorted from blood, sampled in a trial of the OX40 agonist ivuxolimab. The receptors stem from an adult with an advanced solid tumor such as melanoma, head and neck, liver or kidney cancer.

V gene TRBV16 combines with J gene TRBJ2-2, with TRBD2 matching over 8 bases. The CDR3 covers 16 residues. Germline CDR1 reads KGHSY; CDR2 reads FQNENV. The V and J ends lost 5 bases and 0 bases, in that order; junction bases with no gene match: 5. CDR3: CASSGSGLANTGELFF. Here the CDR3 DNA reads TGTGCCAGCAGCGGCTCGGGACTAGCGAACACCGGGGAGCTGTTTTTT.

The V gene is TRBV19, the J gene TRBJ2-1, with TRBD1 matching 10 bases. The CDR3 loop spans 15 amino acids. J gave up 4 bases and V 5 bases, and 5 bases lay outside the gene matches. CDR1 is LNHDA and CDR2 is SQIVND in the germline V gene (reference sequence). The CDR3 sequence is CASSSTGGTYNEQFF. In DNA, the CDR3 is TGTGCCAGTAGTTCGACAGGGGGCACGTACAATGAGCAGTTCTTC.

The V call is TRBV2, the J call TRBJ2-1; TRBD2 is a possible D gene (6 bases). The CDR3 has 15 residues. CDR1 SNHLY and CDR2 FYNNEI come from the germline V gene. Trimming took off 3 bases at V and 3 bases at J, with 12 bases between the two ends. The CDR3 sequence is CASSEVREIYNEQFF. The CDR3 nucleotides are TGTGCCAGCAGTGAGGTGCGGGAAATCTACAATGAGCAGTTCTTC.

The chain carries TRBV5-1 and TRBJ2-7, with D possibly being TRBD1 (6 bases). CDR3 length: 13 residues. CDR1 and CDR2 from the germline V gene are SGHRS and YFSETQ. Trimming pared 2 bases from V and 4 bases from J, leaving 10 bases between. The CDR3 bases are TGCGCCAGCAGCTTCAGGGGTGTATACGAGCAGTACTTC. This codes for CASSFRGVYEQYF.